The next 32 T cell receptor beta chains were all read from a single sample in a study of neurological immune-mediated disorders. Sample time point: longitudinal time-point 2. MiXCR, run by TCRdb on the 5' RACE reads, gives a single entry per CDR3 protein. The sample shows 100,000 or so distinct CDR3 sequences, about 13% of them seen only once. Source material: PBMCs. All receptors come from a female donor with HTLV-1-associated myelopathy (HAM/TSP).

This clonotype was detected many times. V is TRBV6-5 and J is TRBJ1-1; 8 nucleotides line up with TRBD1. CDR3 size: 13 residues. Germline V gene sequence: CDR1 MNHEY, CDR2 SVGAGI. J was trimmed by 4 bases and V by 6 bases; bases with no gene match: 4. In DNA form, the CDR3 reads TGTGCCAGCAGGCTTGGGACAGGCACTGAAGCTTTCTTT. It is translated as CASRLGTGTEAFF.

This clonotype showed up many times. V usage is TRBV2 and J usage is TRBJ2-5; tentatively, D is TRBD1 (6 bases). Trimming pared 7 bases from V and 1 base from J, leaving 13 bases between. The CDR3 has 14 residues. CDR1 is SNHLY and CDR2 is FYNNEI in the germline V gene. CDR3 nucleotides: TGTGCCAGCAAGATCCGGACAGCCCAAGAGACCCAGTACTTC. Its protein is CASKIRTAQETQYF.

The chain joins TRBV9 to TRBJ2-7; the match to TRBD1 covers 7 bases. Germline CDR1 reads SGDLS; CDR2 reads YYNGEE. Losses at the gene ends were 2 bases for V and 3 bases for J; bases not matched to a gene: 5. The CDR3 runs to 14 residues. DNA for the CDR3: TGTGCCAGCAGCGTGGGACAGTTGTTCTACGAGCAGTACTTC. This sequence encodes CASSVGQLFYEQYF.

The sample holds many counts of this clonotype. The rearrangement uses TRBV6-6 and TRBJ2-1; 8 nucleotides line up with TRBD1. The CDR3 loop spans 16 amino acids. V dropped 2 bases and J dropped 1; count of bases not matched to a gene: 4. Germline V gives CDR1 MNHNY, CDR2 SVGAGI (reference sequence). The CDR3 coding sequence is TGTGCCAGCAGTTACCACGACAGGGGTTCCTACAATGAGCAGTTCTTC. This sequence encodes CASSYHDRGSYNEQFF.

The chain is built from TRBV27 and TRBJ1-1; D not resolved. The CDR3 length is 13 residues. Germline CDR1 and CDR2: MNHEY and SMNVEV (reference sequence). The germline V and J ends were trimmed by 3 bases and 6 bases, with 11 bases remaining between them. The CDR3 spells CASSLGWRAEAFF. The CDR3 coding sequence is TGTGCCAGCAGTTTGGGCTGGCGCGCTGAAGCTTTCTTT.

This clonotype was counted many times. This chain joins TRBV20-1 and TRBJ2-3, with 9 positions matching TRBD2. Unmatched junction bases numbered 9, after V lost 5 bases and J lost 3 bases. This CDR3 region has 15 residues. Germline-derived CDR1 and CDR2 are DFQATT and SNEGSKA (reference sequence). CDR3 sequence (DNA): TGCAGTGCTCCTACCCCTAGCGGGGCTACAGATACGCAGTATTTT. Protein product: CSAPTPSGATDTQYF.

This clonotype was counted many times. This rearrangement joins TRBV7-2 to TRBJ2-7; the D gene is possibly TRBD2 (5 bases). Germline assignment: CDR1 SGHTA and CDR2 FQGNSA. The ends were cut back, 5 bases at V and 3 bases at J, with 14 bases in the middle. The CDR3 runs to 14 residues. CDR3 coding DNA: TGTGCCAGCAGCCTGGACTCACAACGCTACGAGCAGTACTTC. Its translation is CASSLDSQRYEQYF.

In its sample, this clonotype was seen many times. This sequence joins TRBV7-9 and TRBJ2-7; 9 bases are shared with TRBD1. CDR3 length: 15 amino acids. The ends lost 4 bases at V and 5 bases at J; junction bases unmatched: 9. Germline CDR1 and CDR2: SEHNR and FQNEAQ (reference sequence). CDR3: CASSWGQGRIDEQYF. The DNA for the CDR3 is TGTGCCAGCAGCTGGGGACAGGGACGCATCGACGAGCAGTACTTC.

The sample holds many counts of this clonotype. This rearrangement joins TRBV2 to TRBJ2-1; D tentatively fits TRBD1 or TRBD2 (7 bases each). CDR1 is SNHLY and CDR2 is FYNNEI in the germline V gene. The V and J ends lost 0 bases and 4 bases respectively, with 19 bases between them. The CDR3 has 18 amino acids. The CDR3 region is CASSEARGQRGRYNEQFF. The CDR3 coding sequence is TGTGCCAGCAGTGAAGCGAGGGGACAGCGGGGTCGATACAATGAGCAGTTCTTC.

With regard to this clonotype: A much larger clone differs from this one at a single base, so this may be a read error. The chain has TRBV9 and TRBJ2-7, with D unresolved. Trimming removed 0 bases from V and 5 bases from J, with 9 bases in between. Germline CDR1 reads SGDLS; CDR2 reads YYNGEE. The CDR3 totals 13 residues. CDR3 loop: CASSVDGGNEQYF. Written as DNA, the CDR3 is TGTGCCAGCAGCGTAGATGGCGGCAACGAGCAGTACTTC.

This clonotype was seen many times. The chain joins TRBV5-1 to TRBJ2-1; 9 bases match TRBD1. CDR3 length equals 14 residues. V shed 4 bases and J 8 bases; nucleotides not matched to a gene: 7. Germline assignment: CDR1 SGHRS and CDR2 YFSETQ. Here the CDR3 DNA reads TGCGCCAGCAGCCGGCGGACAGGGGCAGATGAGCAGTTCTTC. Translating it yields CASSRRTGADEQFF. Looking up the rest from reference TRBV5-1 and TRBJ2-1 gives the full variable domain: KAGVTQTPRYLIKTRGQQVTLSCSPISGHRSVSWYQQTPGQGLQFLFEYFSETQRNKGNFPGRFSGRQFSNSRSEMNVSTLELGDSALYLCASSRRTGADEQFFGPGTRLTVL.

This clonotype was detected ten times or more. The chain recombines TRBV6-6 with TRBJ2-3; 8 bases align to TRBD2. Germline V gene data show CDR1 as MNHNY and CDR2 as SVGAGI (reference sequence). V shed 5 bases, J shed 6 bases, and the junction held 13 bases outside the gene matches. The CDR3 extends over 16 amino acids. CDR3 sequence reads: CASSQELRGAGDTQYF. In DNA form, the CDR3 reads TGTGCCAGCAGTCAGGAGTTGCGGGGGGCGGGGGATACGCAGTATTTT.

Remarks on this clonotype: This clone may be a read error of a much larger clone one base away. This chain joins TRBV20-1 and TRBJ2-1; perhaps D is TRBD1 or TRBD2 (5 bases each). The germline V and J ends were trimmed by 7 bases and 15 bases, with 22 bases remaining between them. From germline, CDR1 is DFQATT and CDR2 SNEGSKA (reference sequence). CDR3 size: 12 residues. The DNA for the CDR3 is TGCAGTGTTAGCGATGACAGATCGGATCCGTTCTTC. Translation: CSVSDDRSDPFF.

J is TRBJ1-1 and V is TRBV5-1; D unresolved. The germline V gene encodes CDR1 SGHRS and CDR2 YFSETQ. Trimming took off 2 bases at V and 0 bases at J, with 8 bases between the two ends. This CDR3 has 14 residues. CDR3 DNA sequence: TGCGCCAGCAGCTTTAATGGGTTGAACACTGAAGCTTTCTTT. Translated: CASSFNGLNTEAFF.

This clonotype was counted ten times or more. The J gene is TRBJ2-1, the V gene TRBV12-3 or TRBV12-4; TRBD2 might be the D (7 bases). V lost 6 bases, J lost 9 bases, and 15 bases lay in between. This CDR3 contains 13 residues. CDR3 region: CASRRGGAIEQFF. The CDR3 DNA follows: TGTGCCAGCAGGAGGGGGGGGGCCATTGAGCAGTTCTTC.

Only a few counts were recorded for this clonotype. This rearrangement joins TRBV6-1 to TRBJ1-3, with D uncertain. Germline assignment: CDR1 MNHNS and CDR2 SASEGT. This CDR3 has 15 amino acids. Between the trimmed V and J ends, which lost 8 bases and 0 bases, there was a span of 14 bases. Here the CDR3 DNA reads TGTGCCAGCCGATCACATGAGAGCTCTGGAAACACCATATATTTT. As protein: CASRSHESSGNTIYF.

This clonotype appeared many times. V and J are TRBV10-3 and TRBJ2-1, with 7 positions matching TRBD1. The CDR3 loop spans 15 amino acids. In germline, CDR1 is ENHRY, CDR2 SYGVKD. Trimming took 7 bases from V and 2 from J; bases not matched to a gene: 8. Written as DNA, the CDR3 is TGTGCCATCACCTCGACAGGGTCTCCCTACAATGAGCAGTTCTTC. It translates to CAITSTGSPYNEQFF.

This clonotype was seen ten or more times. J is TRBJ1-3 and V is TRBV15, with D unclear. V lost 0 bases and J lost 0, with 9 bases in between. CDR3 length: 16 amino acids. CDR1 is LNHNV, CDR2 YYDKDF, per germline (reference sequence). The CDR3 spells CATSRDGSSSGNTIYF. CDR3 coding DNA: TGTGCCACCAGCAGAGATGGGAGCAGCTCTGGAAACACCATATATTTT.

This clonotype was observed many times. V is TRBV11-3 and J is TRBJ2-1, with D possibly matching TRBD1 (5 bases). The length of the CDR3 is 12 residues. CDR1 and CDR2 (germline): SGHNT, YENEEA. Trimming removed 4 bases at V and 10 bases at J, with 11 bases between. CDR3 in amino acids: CASSSRQGEQFF. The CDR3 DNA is TGTGCCAGCAGCTCAAGGCAGGGAGAGCAGTTCTTC.

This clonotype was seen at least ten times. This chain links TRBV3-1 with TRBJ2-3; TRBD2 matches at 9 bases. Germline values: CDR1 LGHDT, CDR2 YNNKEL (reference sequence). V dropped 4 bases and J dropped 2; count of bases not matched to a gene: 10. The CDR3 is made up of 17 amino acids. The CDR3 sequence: CASSPLRLAAYTDTQYF. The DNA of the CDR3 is TGTGCCAGCAGCCCTCTACGACTAGCGGCCTACACAGATACGCAGTATTTT.

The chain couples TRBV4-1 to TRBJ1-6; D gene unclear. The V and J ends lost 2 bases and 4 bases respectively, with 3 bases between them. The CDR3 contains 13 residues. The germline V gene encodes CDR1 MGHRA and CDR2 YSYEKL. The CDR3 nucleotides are TGCGCCAGCAGCCAACAGTATAATTCACCCCTCCACTTT. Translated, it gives CASSQQYNSPLHF.

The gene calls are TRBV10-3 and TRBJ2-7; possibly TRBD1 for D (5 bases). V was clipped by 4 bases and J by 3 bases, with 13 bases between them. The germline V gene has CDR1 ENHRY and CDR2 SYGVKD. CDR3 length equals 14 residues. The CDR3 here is CAISATGAVYEQYF. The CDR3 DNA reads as TGTGCCATCAGTGCTACTGGGGCAGTCTACGAGCAGTACTTC.

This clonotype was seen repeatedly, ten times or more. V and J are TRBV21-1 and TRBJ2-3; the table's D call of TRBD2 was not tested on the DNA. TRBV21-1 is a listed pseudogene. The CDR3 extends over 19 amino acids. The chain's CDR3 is CASSKLFLRGPSSTDTQYF. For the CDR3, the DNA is TGTGCCAGCAGCAAACTCTTCTTACGAGGGCCAAGCAGCACAGATACGCAGTATTTT.

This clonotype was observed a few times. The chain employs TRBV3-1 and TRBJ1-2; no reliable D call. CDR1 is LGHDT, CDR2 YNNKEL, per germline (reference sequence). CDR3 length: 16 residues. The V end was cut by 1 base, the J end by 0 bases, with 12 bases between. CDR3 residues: CASSQGSVSANYGYTF. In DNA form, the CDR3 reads TGTGCCAGCAGCCAAGGATCGGTCTCTGCTAACTATGGCTACACCTTC. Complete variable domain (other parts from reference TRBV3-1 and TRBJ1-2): DTAVSQTPKYLVTQMGNDKSIKCEQNLGHDTMYWYKQDSKKFLKIMFSYNNKELIINETVPNRFSPKSPDKAHLNLHINSLELGDSAVYFCASSQGSVSANYGYTFGSGTRLTVV.

CDR3 coding DNA: TGTGCCAGCAGCTTAGGACGGACTAATGAAAAACTGTTTTTT. It yields the protein CASSLGRTNEKLFF. V and J are TRBV7-8 and TRBJ1-4, with D uncertain. Germline CDR1 and CDR2: SGHVS and FQNEAQ. Trimming cost V 1 base and J 2 bases, with 5 bases left between them. This CDR3 spans 14 amino acids.

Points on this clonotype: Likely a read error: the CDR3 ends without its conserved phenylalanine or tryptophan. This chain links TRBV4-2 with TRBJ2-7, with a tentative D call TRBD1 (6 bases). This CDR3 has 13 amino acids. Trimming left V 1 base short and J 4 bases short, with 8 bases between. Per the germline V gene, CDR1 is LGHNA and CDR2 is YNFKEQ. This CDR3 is CASSQGQAYEQYL. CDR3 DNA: TGTGCCAGCAGCCAAGGACAGGCGTACGAGCAGTACTTA.

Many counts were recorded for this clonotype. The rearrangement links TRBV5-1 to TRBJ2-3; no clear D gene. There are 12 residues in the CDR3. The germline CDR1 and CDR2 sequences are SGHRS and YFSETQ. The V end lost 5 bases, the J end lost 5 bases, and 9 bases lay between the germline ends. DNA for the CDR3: TGCGCCAGCAGTGCCGATCAAGATACGCAGTATTTT. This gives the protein CASSADQDTQYF.

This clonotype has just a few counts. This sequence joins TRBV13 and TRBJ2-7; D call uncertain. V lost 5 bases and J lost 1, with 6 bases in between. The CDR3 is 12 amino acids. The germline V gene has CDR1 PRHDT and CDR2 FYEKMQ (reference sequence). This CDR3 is CASSAISYEQYF. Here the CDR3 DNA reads TGTGCCAGCAGCGCAATATCCTACGAGCAGTACTTC. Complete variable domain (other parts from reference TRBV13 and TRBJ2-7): AAGVIQSPRHLIKEKRETATLKCYPIPRHDTVYWYQQGPGQDPQFLISFYEKMQSDKGSIPDRFSAQQFSDYHSELNMSSLELGDSALYFCASSAISYEQYFGPGTRLTVT.

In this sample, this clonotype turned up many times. The DNA of the CDR3 is TGCAGCGCAAGGACAGGGAGGGCAGATACGCAGTATTTT. Translation: CSARTGRADTQYF. The V gene is TRBV29-1, the J gene TRBJ2-3; weak D call: TRBD1 (8 bases). Germline V gene data show CDR1 as SQVTM and CDR2 as ANQGSEA. The V end was cut by 7 bases, the J end by 4 bases, with 15 bases between. This CDR3 region has 13 residues.

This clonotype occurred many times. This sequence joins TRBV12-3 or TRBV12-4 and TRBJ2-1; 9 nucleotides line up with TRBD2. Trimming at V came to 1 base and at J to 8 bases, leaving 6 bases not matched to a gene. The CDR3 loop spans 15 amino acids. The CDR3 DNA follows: TGTGCCAGCAGTTTAGGGGCGGGGGGGCCATATGAGCAGTTCTTC. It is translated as CASSLGAGGPYEQFF.

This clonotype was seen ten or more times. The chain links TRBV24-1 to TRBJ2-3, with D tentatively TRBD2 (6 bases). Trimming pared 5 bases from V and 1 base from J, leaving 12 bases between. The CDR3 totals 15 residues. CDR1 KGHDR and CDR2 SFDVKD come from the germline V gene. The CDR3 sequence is CATSAPRERTDTQYF. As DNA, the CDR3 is TGTGCCACCAGTGCCCCCCGGGAGCGCACAGATACGCAGTATTTT.

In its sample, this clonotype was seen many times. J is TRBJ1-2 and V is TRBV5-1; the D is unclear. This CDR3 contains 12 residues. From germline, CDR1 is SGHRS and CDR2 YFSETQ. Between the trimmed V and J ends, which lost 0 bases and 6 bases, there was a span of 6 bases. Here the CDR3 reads CASSLGGDGYTF. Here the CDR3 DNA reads TGCGCCAGCAGCTTGGGGGGTGATGGCTACACCTTC.